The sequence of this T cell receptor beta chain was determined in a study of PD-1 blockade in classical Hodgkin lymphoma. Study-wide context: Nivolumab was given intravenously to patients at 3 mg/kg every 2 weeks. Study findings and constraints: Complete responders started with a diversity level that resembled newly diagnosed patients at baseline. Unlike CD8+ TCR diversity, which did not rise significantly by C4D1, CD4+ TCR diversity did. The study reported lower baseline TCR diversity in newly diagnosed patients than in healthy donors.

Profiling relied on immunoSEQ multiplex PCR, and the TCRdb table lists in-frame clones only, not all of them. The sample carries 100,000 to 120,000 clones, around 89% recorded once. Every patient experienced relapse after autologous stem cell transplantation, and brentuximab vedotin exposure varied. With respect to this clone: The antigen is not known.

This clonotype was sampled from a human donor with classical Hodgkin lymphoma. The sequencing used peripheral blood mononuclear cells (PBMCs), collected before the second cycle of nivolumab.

The CDR3 protein is CASSLGIGTYEQYF. The DNA for the CDR3 is TGTGCCAGCAGCTTGGGGATCGGTACCTACGAGCAGTACTTC. V is TRBV5-4 and J is TRBJ2-7; D not certain. Germline V gene data show CDR1 as SGHNT and CDR2 as YYREEE (reference sequence). V was trimmed by 0 bases and J by 2 bases, leaving 9 bases between them. The CDR3 has 14 residues.